Below, 32 T cell receptor beta chains from the same sample are listed, as sequenced in a study of early T cells in non-severe SARS-CoV-2 infection (dated by TCRdb to 2020 to 2022). The library was built by means of 5' RACE. The reads were generated on a NextSeq 500. TCRdb's own reprocessing of the public reads used fastp at Q25 and MiXCR and kept productive beta chains. Rows are unified per CDR3 protein, each entry keeping the most common DNA and genes. The sample includes 25,000 to 40,000 distinct CDR3 sequences, with 4.5% to 6% observed a single time. The ten biggest clones cover roughly 20% of the sample. The material sequenced was whole blood. The source is an adult who was a healthcare worker with PCR-confirmed SARS-CoV-2 infection or an uninfected control (not recorded which).

There are a few counts of this clonotype. The gene calls are TRBV7-9 and TRBJ2-1, with TRBD1 identical over 12 bases. Germline V gene lookup returns CDR1 SEHNR and CDR2 FQNEAQ (reference sequence). The CDR3 is made up of 15 amino acids. V lost 5 bases, J lost 6 bases, and 5 bases stayed unmatched. Here the CDR3 DNA reads TGTGCCAGCAGCACCGGGACAGGGGGCTTCAATGAGCAGTTCTTC. Translated: CASSTGTGGFNEQFF.

V is TRBV20-1 and J is TRBJ2-7; maybe TRBD2 (6 bases). This CDR3 contains 14 residues. V was cut by 1 base and J by 5 bases, with 15 bases left in between. Germline lookup yields CDR1 DFQATT and CDR2 SNEGSKA (reference sequence). CDR3: CSARGSRRGHEQYF. CDR3 coding DNA: TGCAGTGCTAGAGGTAGCCGGAGGGGTCACGAGCAGTACTTC.

This clonotype was found many times. This chain uses TRBV3-1 with TRBJ2-1, with 12 bases identical to TRBD2. CDR1 is LGHDT and CDR2 is YNNKEL in the germline V gene (reference sequence). This CDR3 spans 15 amino acids. V was pared by 5 bases and J by 7 bases, with 6 bases of the junction left unmatched. Written as DNA, the CDR3 is TGTGCCAGCAGCTATCTAGCGGGAGGGAGGAATGAGCAGTTCTTC. This codes for CASSYLAGGRNEQFF.

The sample holds a few counts of this clonotype. The chain has TRBV6-1 and TRBJ2-7; TRBD2 aligns across 7 bases. This CDR3 contains 13 residues. From germline, CDR1 is MNHNS and CDR2 SASEGT. Germline trimming cut 4 bases from V and 3 bases from J; bases unmatched to any gene: 3. CDR3 amino acids: CASSGGGFYEQYF. The CDR3, as DNA: TGTGCCAGCAGTGGGGGGGGTTTCTACGAGCAGTACTTC.

This clonotype came up many times. The chain is built from TRBV6-6 and TRBJ1-1; D perhaps matches TRBD1 (6 bases). This CDR3 region has 15 residues. Trimming stripped 6 bases from V and 1 base from J, with 15 bases between. Germline CDR1 reads MNHNY; CDR2 reads SVGAGI (reference sequence). Here the CDR3 reads CASSPGGRRNTEAFF. The CDR3 bases are TGTGCCAGCAGCCCCGGGGGGCGAAGGAACACTGAAGCTTTCTTT.

This clonotype appeared many times. The chain uses TRBV3-1 and TRBJ2-7; weak D call: TRBD2 (5 bases). The CDR3 is 13 amino acids. Germline V lookup: CDR1 LGHDT, CDR2 YNNKEL (reference sequence). Trimming cost V 5 bases and J 5 bases, with 13 bases left between them. Here the CDR3 reads CASSFTGVNEQYF. As DNA, the CDR3 is TGTGCCAGCAGCTTCACCGGGGTGAACGAGCAGTACTTC.

This clonotype was detected only a few times. The CDR3 protein is CASNSLVWGPRNEQFF. The CDR3 DNA sequence: TGCGCCAGCAACAGCTTGGTGTGGGGCCCTCGCAATGAGCAGTTCTTC. The chain has TRBV5-1 and TRBJ2-1; D is possibly TRBD1 (5 bases). The CDR3 consists of 16 residues. V was shortened by 6 bases and J by 6 bases, with 22 bases between the two germline ends. Germline V gene data show CDR1 as SGHRS and CDR2 as YFSETQ.

There are a few counts of this clonotype. This rearrangement joins TRBV20-1 to TRBJ2-1; 14 nucleotides align to TRBD2. Germline V gene sequence: CDR1 DFQATT, CDR2 SNEGSKA (reference sequence). The CDR3 consists of 17 residues. J was trimmed by 0 bases and V by 5 bases; bases with no gene match: 6. The CDR3 DNA is TGCAGTGCTCCCGGGACTAGCGGGAGTAGCTCCTACAATGAGCAGTTCTTC. Its translation is CSAPGTSGSSSYNEQFF.

Notes on this clonotype: In this CDR3 the conserved last residue, phenylalanine or tryptophan, is missing, so a read error is likely. V and J are TRBV29-1 and TRBJ2-5; 10 bases match TRBD1. After removal of 5 bases from V and 5 bases from J, the junction contained 11 bases not matched to a gene. The CDR3 runs 15 residues. CDR1 is SQVTM and CDR2 is ANQGSEA in the germline V gene. The CDR3 coding sequence is TGCAGCGTTCTGGGACAGGGGATCCCTGGGGAGACCCAGTACTCC. Protein sequence: CSVLGQGIPGETQYS.

This clonotype was detected many times. The chain carries TRBV6-2 or TRBV6-3 and TRBJ2-1, with TRBD2 matching over 14 bases. Germline CDR1 and CDR2: MNHEY and SVGEGT. The CDR3 covers 15 residues. J lost 9 bases, V lost 2 bases, and 3 bases had no gene match. The CDR3 protein is CASSYGLAGGPEQFF. CDR3 coding DNA: TGTGCCAGCAGTTACGGACTAGCGGGAGGTCCTGAGCAGTTCTTC.

The chain combines TRBV7-9 with TRBJ2-3; 9 bases are shared with TRBD2. The CDR3 totals 17 residues. The V segment lost 5 bases and the J segment 4 bases; nucleotides outside the gene matches: 13. Germline-derived CDR1 and CDR2 are SEHNR and FQNEAQ (reference sequence). The CDR3 region is CASSLRGLAPFPDTQYF. The CDR3 nucleotides are TGTGCCAGCAGCCTCCGGGGACTAGCACCCTTCCCAGATACGCAGTATTTT.

This clonotype was seen many times. The gene calls are TRBV7-2 and TRBJ1-1; 8 bases line up with TRBD1. CDR3 size: 15 residues. Germline V gene lookup returns CDR1 SGHTA and CDR2 FQGNSA. With V trimmed by 0 bases and J by 8 bases, 8 bases remained unmatched. The CDR3 DNA is TGTGCCAGCAGCTTAGCGCCCGGACAGGGCAGAGAAGCTTTCTTT. It yields the protein CASSLAPGQGREAFF.

This clonotype occurred many times. The V and J genes are TRBV7-9 and TRBJ2-5; D may be TRBD1 (5 bases). Deletions cut 1 base from V and 8 bases from J, with 14 bases between. The CDR3 runs 14 residues. Germline V gene data show CDR1 as SEHNR and CDR2 as FQNEAQ (reference sequence). CDR3 coding DNA: TGTGCCAGCAGCTTAGTTGGGGCGGAAACCACCCAGTACTTC. This encodes CASSLVGAETTQYF.

The chain carries TRBV7-6 and TRBJ2-3, with D uncertain. The CDR3 sequence is 11 residues long. Per germline, CDR1 SGHVS and CDR2 FNYEAQ. Trimming cost V 3 bases and J 4 bases, with 2 bases left between them. The CDR3 loop is CASSFSDTQYF. The DNA for the CDR3 is TGTGCCAGCAGCTTCTCAGATACGCAGTATTTT.

This clonotype was counted ten times or more. The chain employs TRBV7-2 and TRBJ2-2, with 8 nucleotides matching TRBD2. The CDR3 runs 15 residues. Per germline, CDR1 SGHTA and CDR2 FQGNSA. V gave up 3 bases and J gave up 3 bases; unmatched junction bases: 3. CDR3 sequence reads: CASSFLLADTGELFF. The CDR3 nucleotides are TGTGCCAGCAGCTTTTTACTAGCGGACACCGGGGAGCTGTTTTTT.

This clonotype appeared a few times. The rearrangement joins TRBV18 to TRBJ2-7; 12 nucleotides line up with TRBD2. The CDR3 sequence is 14 residues long. CDR1 is KGHSH and CDR2 is LQKENI in the germline V gene. V was clipped by 3 bases and J by 6 bases; unmatched bases: 3. DNA of the CDR3: TGTGCCAGCTCACCGACTAGCGGGAGCTCCGAGCAGTACTTC. It codes for CASSPTSGSSEQYF.

This clonotype has only a few counts. The chain employs TRBV12-3 or TRBV12-4 and TRBJ2-7; unclear D gene. The CDR3 totals 13 residues. The V end was cut by 1 base, the J end by 4 bases, with 8 bases between. The CDR3 DNA is TGTGCCAGCAGTTTAGGCCTTTTGTACGAGCAGTACTTC. Translating gives CASSLGLLYEQYF.

This clonotype showed up many times. The V and J genes are TRBV5-1 and TRBJ2-1, with a possible D match to TRBD1 (6 bases). Between the trimmed V and J ends, which lost 2 bases and 7 bases, there was a span of 22 bases. Germline-derived CDR1 and CDR2 are SGHRS and YFSETQ. The CDR3 loop spans 17 amino acids. CDR3 amino acids: CASSFGSGAISVNEQFF. In DNA form, the CDR3 reads TGCGCCAGCAGCTTTGGTTCAGGGGCTATATCTGTAAATGAGCAGTTCTTC.

This clonotype was counted between two and nine times. The chain couples TRBV20-1 to TRBJ1-4; 9 bases map to TRBD1. The germline V gene has CDR1 DFQATT and CDR2 SNEGSKA (reference sequence). This CDR3 is 15 amino acids long. Trimming at V came to 0 bases and at J to 8 bases, leaving 7 bases not matched to a gene. The CDR3 DNA reads TGCAGTGCTAGAGAGGACAGGGGTTTTGCGGAAAAACTGTTTTTT. Encoded protein: CSAREDRGFAEKLFF.

The J gene is TRBJ2-5, the V gene TRBV28; 13 nucleotides line up with TRBD2. The V and J ends lost 6 bases and 4 bases, in that order; junction bases with no gene match: 8. The length of the CDR3 is 16 residues. CDR1 and CDR2 (germline): MDHEN, SYDVKM. The CDR3 reads CASRHGLAGAGETQYF. CDR3 nucleotide sequence: TGTGCCAGCAGACACGGACTAGCGGGAGCAGGAGAGACCCAGTACTTC.

This clonotype showed up many times. This chain connects TRBV11-3 to TRBJ1-1; possible D gene TRBD1, 5 bases. The CDR3 consists of 14 residues. Germline V gene lookup returns CDR1 SGHNT and CDR2 YENEEA. The ends were cut back, 1 base at V and 4 bases at J, with 10 bases in the middle. The CDR3 DNA reads as TGTGCCAGCAGCTTAGGCGGGGCTACCACTGAAGCTTTCTTT. It encodes CASSLGGATTEAFF.

There are a few counts of this clonotype. The genes are TRBV20-1 and TRBJ2-5; D call uncertain. The CDR3 runs to 12 residues. V was trimmed by 1 base and J by 5 bases, leaving 8 bases between them. Germline V gene lookup returns CDR1 DFQATT and CDR2 SNEGSKA (reference sequence). CDR3 amino acids: CSARASSETQYF. The CDR3 region has the DNA TGCAGTGCTAGAGCGAGCTCCGAGACCCAGTACTTC.

The CDR3 here is CAWSLPAPGRRTYEQYF. The CDR3 region has the DNA TGTGCCTGGAGCTTGCCGGCTCCGGGACGTAGAACCTACGAGCAGTACTTC. The V gene is TRBV30, the J gene TRBJ2-7; D could derive from TRBD1 or TRBD2 (5 bases each). CDR1 is GTSNPN, CDR2 SVGIG, per germline (reference sequence). V lost 3 bases to trimming and J lost 2 bases, with 23 bases between them. The CDR3 is made up of 17 amino acids. The whole variable domain, remainder taken from reference TRBV30 and TRBJ2-7, is SQTIHQWPATLVQPVGSPLSLECTVEGTSNPNLYWYRQAAGRGLQLLFYSVGIGQISSEVPQNLSASRPQDRQFILSSKKLLLSDSGFYLCAWSLPAPGRRTYEQYFGPGTRLTVT.

The sample holds a few counts of this clonotype. Its ends do not fully match the called genes, so a read error is possible. The V gene is TRBV28, the J gene TRBJ1-4; 7 nucleotides align to TRBD1. Germline V lookup: CDR1 MDHEN, CDR2 SYDVKM. CDR3 length: 17 residues. CDR3 residues: CASSRGGQWTTNKKLFF. The CDR3 region has the DNA TGTGCCAGCAGCAGGGGGGGACAGTGGACAACTAATAAAAAACTGTTTTTT.

This clonotype was observed a few times. V usage is TRBV7-8 and J usage is TRBJ2-5; D not resolved. CDR1 and CDR2 (germline): SGHVS, FQNEAQ. This CDR3 region has 13 residues. Trimming shortened V by 5 bases and J by 2 bases, and 9 bases separated the two germline ends. The CDR3 region has the DNA TGTGCCAGCAGCCCTGACTGGCAAGAGACCCAGTACTTC. Its protein is CASSPDWQETQYF.

This CDR3 reads CSVGPRGGGTGELFF. CDR3 sequence (DNA): TGCAGCGTGGGCCCGCGGGGAGGGGGCACCGGGGAGCTGTTTTTT. The V and J genes are TRBV29-1 and TRBJ2-2, with D possibly being TRBD2 (7 bases). V lost 6 bases to trimming and J lost 4 bases, with 18 bases between them. The CDR3 length is 15 residues. Germline loops: CDR1 SQVTM, CDR2 ANQGSEA.

The chain combines TRBV7-6 with TRBJ2-2; D gene unclear. CDR1 and CDR2 from the germline V gene are SGHVS and FNYEAQ. The germline V and J ends were trimmed by 4 bases and 1 base, with 4 bases remaining between them. The CDR3 spans 13 residues. CDR3 amino acids: CASSSRNTGELFF. In DNA, the CDR3 is TGTGCCAGCAGCTCGCGGAACACCGGGGAGCTGTTTTTT.

This clonotype was seen more than once but under ten times. The chain uses TRBV6-5 and TRBJ1-6, with D tentatively TRBD1 (6 bases). Between the trimmed V and J ends, which lost 5 bases and 4 bases, there was a span of 15 bases. The CDR3 has 16 amino acids. CDR1 is MNHEY and CDR2 is SVGAGI in the germline V gene. The CDR3 sequence: CASSRDTGPYNSPLHF. The CDR3 DNA follows: TGTGCCAGCAGTCGGGACACCGGTCCTTATAATTCACCCCTCCACTTT.

This clonotype turned up a few times. J is TRBJ2-1 and V is TRBV27, with D perhaps TRBD1 (5 bases). Germline CDR1 reads MNHEY; CDR2 reads SMNVEV (reference sequence). Trimming removed 0 bases from V and 0 bases from J, with 6 bases in between. The CDR3 is 15 residues long. This CDR3 is CASSLSDSSYNEQFF. CDR3 nucleotide sequence: TGTGCCAGCAGTTTATCCGACAGCTCCTACAATGAGCAGTTCTTC.

In its sample, this clonotype was seen many times. The genes are TRBV5-1 and TRBJ2-3; 8 nucleotides align to TRBD1. Looked up from germline, CDR1 is SGHRS and CDR2 is YFSETQ. CDR3 size: 14 residues. After removal of 7 bases from V and 6 bases from J, the junction contained 10 bases not matched to a gene. The CDR3 here is CASGRGQGWDTQYF. As DNA, the CDR3 is TGCGCCAGCGGGCGCGGACAGGGATGGGATACGCAGTATTTT.

The sample holds many counts of this clonotype. The chain's CDR3 is CATAGGTGRSYNEQFF. The CDR3 DNA sequence: TGTGCCACCGCCGGTGGGACAGGGCGCTCCTACAATGAGCAGTTCTTC. The J gene is TRBJ2-1, the V gene TRBV19; TRBD1 aligns across 9 bases. With 10 bases clipped from V and 0 bases from J, the junction kept 10 bases outside the gene matches. The CDR3 has 16 amino acids. CDR1 and CDR2 from the germline V gene are LNHDA and SQIVND (reference sequence).

This clonotype showed up many times. The V and J genes are TRBV9 and TRBJ2-7; TRBD2 aligns across 10 bases. V was clipped by 1 base and J by 6 bases; unmatched bases: 7. Looked up from germline, CDR1 is SGDLS and CDR2 is YYNGEE. CDR3 size: 15 residues. This chain's CDR3 is CASSVSPSGSGEQYF. The CDR3 region has the DNA TGTGCCAGCAGCGTAAGTCCTAGCGGGAGTGGCGAGCAGTACTTC. The complete variable domain, with remaining parts taken from reference TRBV9 and TRBJ2-7, reads DSGVTQTPKHLITATGQRVTLRCSPRSGDLSVYWYQQSLDQGLQFLIQYYNGEERAKGNILERFSAQQFPDLHSELNLSSLELGDSALYFCASSVSPSGSGEQYFGPGTRLTVT.